These T cell receptor beta chains were read from a single sample in a study of vaccination and CD4 T cells after COVID-19. TCRdb independently ran MiXCR on the PCR reads; one entry per CDR3 protein. The sample consists of more than 12,000 distinct CDR3 sequences, 52% of them appearing once. Antigens for these TCRs are unknown. The sequenced material came from CD4+ T cells from blood, cultured in vitro. These TCRs come from a human donor who had recovered from COVID-19. The CDR3 runs from the conserved cysteine through the conserved F or W. The D gene is left open where the match is weak. Expanded clones are given a class, and other clones once, few, many or no size at all.

d_gene: .
v_gene: TRBV7-8
abundance: few
j_gene: TRBJ1-6
CDR3nt: TGTGCCAGCAGCTTAGAGGGGGATTCACCCCTCCACTTT
CDR3aa: CASSLEGDSPLHF

d_gene: .
v_gene: TRBV7-2
abundance: .
j_gene: TRBJ2-2
CDR3nt: TGTGCCAGCAGCCTCGCAGGCGGGGAGCTGTTTTTT
CDR3aa: CASSLAGGELFF

d_gene: .
v_gene: TRBV7-2
abundance: .
j_gene: TRBJ1-1
CDR3nt: TGTGCCAGCAGCACCCTCGGGACGGATGAGGACACTGAAGCTTTCTTT
CDR3aa: CASSTLGTDEDTEAFF

d_gene: .
v_gene: TRBV2
abundance: .
j_gene: TRBJ1-2
CDR3nt: TGTGCCAGCAGTGAATCCCAGTGGGGGAACTATGACTACACCTTC
CDR3aa: CASSESQWGNYDYTF

d_gene: TRBD2
v_gene: TRBV19
abundance: .
j_gene: TRBJ2-3
CDR3nt: TGTGCCAGTGGCAGCGGGAGGGGCACAGATACGCAGTATTTT
CDR3aa: CASGSGRGTDTQYF

d_gene: .
v_gene: TRBV6-2/TRBV6-3
abundance: .
j_gene: TRBJ2-1
CDR3nt: TGTGCCAGCAGCCCCTCCAATGAGCAGTTCTTC
CDR3aa: CASSPSNEQFF

d_gene: TRBD2
v_gene: TRBV11-2
abundance: .
j_gene: TRBJ2-1
CDR3nt: TGTGCCAGCAGCTTTGGCGGGGGTTCCAATGAGCAGTTCTTC
CDR3aa: CASSFGGGSNEQFF

d_gene: .
v_gene: TRBV20-1
abundance: .
j_gene: TRBJ2-2
CDR3nt: TGCAGTGCTAGAGGTGCAGGAAAGTTAGCGAACACCGGGGAGCTGTTTTTT
CDR3aa: CSARGAGKLANTGELFF

d_gene: .
v_gene: TRBV7-3
abundance: medium-sized
j_gene: TRBJ2-3
CDR3nt: TGTGCCAGCAGCTTAGGGCTAGGGTTCACAGATACGCAGTATTTT
CDR3aa: CASSLGLGFTDTQYF

d_gene: TRBD1
v_gene: TRBV7-2
abundance: .
j_gene: TRBJ2-1
CDR3nt: TGTGCCAGCAGCTTGCGGACAGGGCCCTCCTACAATGAGCAGTTCTTC
CDR3aa: CASSLRTGPSYNEQFF

d_gene: TRBD1
v_gene: TRBV6-1
abundance: few
j_gene: TRBJ1-5
CDR3nt: TGTGCCAGCAGTGACGGACAGGGGCTCATTCAGCCCCAGCATTTT
CDR3aa: CASSDGQGLIQPQHF

d_gene: .
v_gene: TRBV27
abundance: .
j_gene: TRBJ1-2
CDR3nt: TGTGCCAGCAGTCCGAATCCGGGACAAACGAGACGGGGCTATGGCTACACCTTC
CDR3aa: CASSPNPGQTRRGYGYTF

d_gene: .
v_gene: TRBV27
abundance: few
j_gene: TRBJ1-5
CDR3nt: TGTGCCAGCAGTCCCGACCCCTATAGCAATCAGCCCCAGCATTTT
CDR3aa: CASSPDPYSNQPQHF

d_gene: .
v_gene: TRBV28
abundance: .
j_gene: TRBJ1-2
CDR3nt: TGTGCCAGCAGCCCTCTGGGCATTCGCTACACCTTC
CDR3aa: CASSPLGIRYTF

d_gene: .
v_gene: TRBV27
abundance: .
j_gene: TRBJ2-2
CDR3nt: TGTGCCAGTGGAGTGGGGCTACACACCGGGGAGCTGTTTTTT
CDR3aa: CASGVGLHTGELFF

d_gene: .
v_gene: TRBV6-1
abundance: few
j_gene: TRBJ2-7
CDR3nt: TGTGCCAGCAGACCCTCTTTGGGGGACGAGCAGTACTTC
CDR3aa: CASRPSLGDEQYF

d_gene: .
v_gene: TRBV5-8
abundance: once
j_gene: TRBJ2-5
CDR3nt: TGTGCCAGCAGTAGAGGGGACCAAGAGACCCAGTACTTC
CDR3aa: CASSRGDQETQYF

d_gene: TRBD2
v_gene: TRBV4-2
abundance: .
j_gene: TRBJ2-1
CDR3nt: TGTGCCAGCAGCCAAGATCGGAGCGGGAGTAATGAGCAGTTCTTC
CDR3aa: CASSQDRSGSNEQFF

d_gene: .
v_gene: TRBV7-8
abundance: .
j_gene: TRBJ2-7
CDR3nt: TGTGCCAGCAGCCCCCGGGACATTAAGGGAGCCTACGAGCAGTACTTC
CDR3aa: CASSPRDIKGAYEQYF

d_gene: .
v_gene: TRBV30
abundance: .
j_gene: TRBJ2-5
CDR3nt: TGTGCCTGGAGTGTACAGGAGACCCAGTACTTC
CDR3aa: CAWSVQETQYF

d_gene: .
v_gene: TRBV2
abundance: .
j_gene: TRBJ1-3
CDR3nt: TGTGCCAGCAGGACCGGGAGGGATGGAAACACCATATATTTT
CDR3aa: CASRTGRDGNTIYF

d_gene: .
v_gene: TRBV2
abundance: .
j_gene: TRBJ1-5
CDR3nt: TGTGCCAGCAGTGAGTGGAGGGACGGTCAGCCCCAGCATTTT
CDR3aa: CASSEWRDGQPQHF

d_gene: .
v_gene: TRBV11-2
abundance: .
j_gene: TRBJ1-2
CDR3nt: TGTGCCAGCAGCGAGCACTTGGGGTATGGCTACACCTTC
CDR3aa: CASSEHLGYGYTF

d_gene: .
v_gene: TRBV19
abundance: .
j_gene: TRBJ1-1
CDR3nt: TGTGCCTCCCTTGGGGGGGGAAAGGAAGCTTTCTTT
CDR3aa: CASLGGGKEAFF

d_gene: TRBD1
v_gene: TRBV7-3
abundance: .
j_gene: TRBJ2-1
CDR3nt: TGTGCCAGCAGCAAAACAGGGGGCGGGCTCAATGAGCAGTTCTTC
CDR3aa: CASSKTGGGLNEQFF

d_gene: .
v_gene: TRBV19
abundance: once
j_gene: TRBJ1-1
CDR3nt: TGTGCCAGTAGTAGCACCGTTGGCACTGAAGCTTCCTTT
CDR3aa: CASSSTVGTEASF

d_gene: .
v_gene: TRBV24-1
abundance: .
j_gene: TRBJ1-2
CDR3nt: TGTGCCACCAGTGAAGGGGACACTCTTAACTATGGCTACACCTTC
CDR3aa: CATSEGDTLNYGYTF

d_gene: TRBD1
v_gene: TRBV6-1
abundance: .
j_gene: TRBJ1-2
CDR3nt: TGTGCCAGCAGTGACTGGGACAGGGCGAACCCCCTCTTC
CDR3aa: CASSDWDRANPLF

d_gene: TRBD1
v_gene: TRBV4-3
abundance: .
j_gene: TRBJ2-5
CDR3nt: TGCGCCAGCAGCCAAGATTTGACAGGGGGGTTGGAGACCCAGTACTTC
CDR3aa: CASSQDLTGGLETQYF

d_gene: .
v_gene: TRBV28
abundance: .
j_gene: TRBJ1-4
CDR3nt: TGTGCCAGCAGTCTCCGGAGTGAAAAACTGTTTTTT
CDR3aa: CASSLRSEKLFF

d_gene: .
v_gene: TRBV19
abundance: .
j_gene: TRBJ2-5
CDR3nt: TGTGCCAGTAGTAGGGGTGGGGGTAGCACGGAGGAGACCCAGTACTTC
CDR3aa: CASSRGGGSTEETQYF

d_gene: .
v_gene: TRBV15
abundance: .
j_gene: TRBJ1-2
CDR3nt: TGTGCCACCAGCAGAGATCAGGGGACTGACTATGGCTACACCTTC
CDR3aa: CATSRDQGTDYGYTF

d_gene: .
v_gene: TRBV7-8
abundance: once
j_gene: TRBJ2-2
CDR3nt: TGTGCCAGCAGCTTAGCGGCGATTAACACCGGGGAGCTGTTTTTT
CDR3aa: CASSLAAINTGELFF

d_gene: .
v_gene: TRBV12-3/TRBV12-4
abundance: .
j_gene: TRBJ1-1
CDR3nt: TGTGCCAGCACCCTTAGAGGGGCGGAGGGCGAAGCTTTCTTT
CDR3aa: CASTLRGAEGEAFF

d_gene: TRBD1
v_gene: TRBV29-1
abundance: once
j_gene: TRBJ2-5
CDR3nt: TGCAGCGTCGCCGCCCCCCGGTGGGACAGGGGTGGAGAGACCCAGTACTTC
CDR3aa: CSVAAPRWDRGGETQYF

d_gene: .
v_gene: TRBV6-1
abundance: .
j_gene: TRBJ2-7
CDR3nt: TGTGCCAGCAGCCCCACAGGGATGAGTGGTGAGCAGTACTTC
CDR3aa: CASSPTGMSGEQYF

d_gene: .
v_gene: TRBV6-5
abundance: .
j_gene: TRBJ1-2
CDR3nt: TGTGCCAGCAGTTACTCGACCCGACAGATGGATAACTATGGCTACACCTTC
CDR3aa: CASSYSTRQMDNYGYTF

d_gene: TRBD1
v_gene: TRBV4-3
abundance: few
j_gene: TRBJ1-4
CDR3nt: TGCGCCAGCAGCCAAGGACAGGGTCAAGAAAAACTGTTTTTT
CDR3aa: CASSQGQGQEKLFF

d_gene: .
v_gene: TRBV7-9
abundance: .
j_gene: TRBJ2-5
CDR3nt: TGTGCCAGCAGCCGGTACCAAGAGACCCAGTACTTC
CDR3aa: CASSRYQETQYF

d_gene: .
v_gene: TRBV11-3
abundance: .
j_gene: TRBJ1-1
CDR3nt: TGTGCCAGCAGCTTAGAGGGCAGCATGAACACTGAAGCTTTCTTT
CDR3aa: CASSLEGSMNTEAFF

d_gene: TRBD2
v_gene: TRBV6-2/TRBV6-3
abundance: .
j_gene: TRBJ2-3
CDR3nt: TGTGCCAGCAGACAACCGGGACTAGCGGGAGAAAAAGATACGCAGTATTTT
CDR3aa: CASRQPGLAGEKDTQYF

d_gene: TRBD1
v_gene: TRBV2
abundance: few
j_gene: TRBJ1-3
CDR3nt: TGTGCCAGCAGTGCTCATTTGGGACAGGGCAAAGGAAACACCATATATTTT
CDR3aa: CASSAHLGQGKGNTIYF

d_gene: .
v_gene: TRBV20-1
abundance: .
j_gene: TRBJ2-1
CDR3nt: TGCAGTGCTAGTGGCGACTGGGATGAGCAGTTCTTC
CDR3aa: CSASGDWDEQFF

d_gene: .
v_gene: TRBV9
abundance: .
j_gene: TRBJ2-2
CDR3nt: TGTGCCAGCAGCGCCCAGGGAATGAACACCGGGGAGCTGTTTTTT
CDR3aa: CASSAQGMNTGELFF

d_gene: TRBD2
v_gene: TRBV6-1
abundance: few
j_gene: TRBJ2-1
CDR3nt: TGTGCCAGCAGAGACAGCTCGGGACTAGCGGGAGTCATAAATGAGCAGTTCTTC
CDR3aa: CASRDSSGLAGVINEQFF

d_gene: .
v_gene: TRBV11-2
abundance: few
j_gene: TRBJ1-6
CDR3nt: TGTGCCAGCAGCCCACGCCGGGACCCCGGCTCCTATAATTCACCCCTCCACTTT
CDR3aa: CASSPRRDPGSYNSPLHF

d_gene: .
v_gene: TRBV18
abundance: .
j_gene: TRBJ2-3
CDR3nt: TGTGCCAGCTCACCACAAGGGTTAGGCACAGATACGCAGTATTTT
CDR3aa: CASSPQGLGTDTQYF

d_gene: .
v_gene: TRBV19
abundance: .
j_gene: TRBJ2-7
CDR3nt: TGTGCCAGTAGTATAGTCTGGGGGTTCTCGACCGGCTACGAGCAGTACTTC
CDR3aa: CASSIVWGFSTGYEQYF

d_gene: .
v_gene: TRBV6-1
abundance: few
j_gene: TRBJ2-2
CDR3nt: TGTGCCAGCACCCTCGGCTGGGGGAGTGCCGGGGAGCTGTTTTTT
CDR3aa: CASTLGWGSAGELFF

d_gene: .
v_gene: TRBV6-2/TRBV6-3
abundance: .
j_gene: TRBJ1-2
CDR3nt: TGTGCCAGCAGTAAAGTCTATGGCTACACCTTC
CDR3aa: CASSKVYGYTF

d_gene: TRBD1
v_gene: TRBV30
abundance: .
j_gene: TRBJ1-2
CDR3nt: TGTGCCTGCCGCAGGGGGAACTATGGCTACACCTTC
CDR3aa: CACRRGNYGYTF

d_gene: TRBD1
v_gene: TRBV4-2
abundance: few
j_gene: TRBJ1-3
CDR3nt: TGTGCCAGCAGCCAAGCGGGACAGGCAGACACCATATATTTT
CDR3aa: CASSQAGQADTIYF

d_gene: .
v_gene: TRBV20-1
abundance: .
j_gene: TRBJ2-7
CDR3nt: TGCAGTGCTAGAGACCCCTACGAGCAGTACTTC
CDR3aa: CSARDPYEQYF

d_gene: TRBD1
v_gene: TRBV20-1
abundance: few
j_gene: TRBJ2-5
CDR3nt: TGCAGTGCTAAGGCCCCAGGGGGCGGACAAGAGACCCAGTACTTC
CDR3aa: CSAKAPGGGQETQYF

d_gene: .
v_gene: TRBV19
abundance: .
j_gene: TRBJ1-1
CDR3nt: TGTGCCAGTAGTATCGATTGGGACACTGAAGCTTTCTTT
CDR3aa: CASSIDWDTEAFF

d_gene: .
v_gene: TRBV12-3/TRBV12-4
abundance: .
j_gene: TRBJ1-5
CDR3nt: TGTGCCAGCAGGGGGGCTAGTAATCAGCCCCAGCATTTT
CDR3aa: CASRGASNQPQHF

d_gene: TRBD1
v_gene: TRBV30
abundance: .
j_gene: TRBJ1-2
CDR3nt: TGTGCCTGGGGTGACAGGGGCCGTGGCTACACCTTC
CDR3aa: CAWGDRGRGYTF

d_gene: .
v_gene: TRBV27
abundance: .
j_gene: TRBJ1-1
CDR3nt: TGTGCCAGTTCCCCAGAGGCCCAGGGACGGAAGGCTTTCTTT
CDR3aa: CASSPEAQGRKAFF

d_gene: .
v_gene: TRBV19
abundance: .
j_gene: TRBJ2-7
CDR3nt: TGTGCCAGTAGTATCCGCATAGCGGACCCCTCCTACGAGCAGTACTTC
CDR3aa: CASSIRIADPSYEQYF

d_gene: .
v_gene: TRBV11-3
abundance: .
j_gene: TRBJ1-1
CDR3nt: TGTGCCAGCAGCCCGAGCCCAGGGAATGAAAGAGCTTTCTTT
CDR3aa: CASSPSPGNERAFF